The rows below give T cell receptor beta chains drawn from one sample of a study of shared clonotypes between healthy human individuals. Clones were read by immunoSEQ multiplex PCR, and TCRdb kept only the in-frame ones, dropping some. This sample has over 950,000 clones; approximately 80% occur once, and the top ten carry almost 0.9%. Material for sequencing was memory CD4+ T cells from PBMCs. The receptors stem from a man aged 18-30 years in good health. Some clones in this sample may be carry-over from other donors' samples. The CDR3 runs from the conserved cysteine through the conserved F or W. D genes are given only for firm matches. Clone size is stated in some rows and not others, as once, few, many or a class when expanded.

V gene,D gene,clone size,J gene,CDR3 protein,CDR3 DNA
TRBV18,.,.,TRBJ2-2,CASSPGQTLGELFF,TGTGCCAGCTCACCCGGACAGACCTTAGGGGAGCTGTTTTTT
TRBV28,.,.,TRBJ2-7,CASILRFGSYEQYF,TGTGCCAGCATTCTCCGGTTTGGGTCCTACGAGCAGTACTTC
TRBV18,TRBD2,.,TRBJ2-5,CASSPPSGRGETQYF,TGTGCCAGCTCACCACCCAGCGGGAGAGGAGAGACCCAGTACTTC
TRBV7-7,TRBD2,.,TRBJ2-5,CASSSGTSQETQYF,TGTGCCAGCAGCTCCGGGACTAGCCAAGAGACCCAGTACTTC
TRBV6-1,.,once,TRBJ2-2,CASSEQPNTGELFF,TGTGCCAGCAGTGAGCAGCCGAACACCGGGGAGCTGTTTTTT
TRBV29-1,TRBD1,few,TRBJ2-5,CSAGTGRGAGWETQYF,TGCAGCGCCGGGACAGGGCGGGGAGCTGGCTGGGAGACCCAGTACTTC
TRBV28,TRBD1,once,TRBJ2-7,CASSTLRTGGYEQYF,TGTGCCAGCAGTACACTCCGGACAGGGGGATACGAGCAGTACTTC
TRBV28,.,.,TRBJ1-2,CASSFQLSYGYTF,TGTGCCAGCAGTTTCCAATTATCTTATGGCTACACCTTC
TRBV10-1,.,.,TRBJ1-2,CASGVWRGGYTF,TGCGCCAGCGGAGTATGGAGAGGGGGCTACACCTTC
TRBV5-4,.,.,TRBJ1-2,CASSLPSTDYGYTF,TGTGCCAGCAGCTTGCCCTCGACGGACTATGGCTACACCTTC
TRBV12-5,.,.,TRBJ1-2,CASGTDTRYGYTF,TGTGCTAGTGGTACGGACACGCGATATGGCTACACCTTC
TRBV6-5,.,.,TRBJ1-2,CASSYSPFFYGYTF,TGTGCCAGCAGTTACTCGCCTTTTTTCTATGGCTACACCTTC
TRBV4-3,.,.,TRBJ2-4,CASSQKNIQYF,TGCGCCAGCAGCCAGAAAAACATTCAGTACTTC
TRBV9,TRBD1,.,TRBJ1-5,CASSAQGNQPQHF,TGTGCCAGCAGCGCACAGGGGAATCAGCCCCAGCATTTT
TRBV18,.,.,TRBJ1-4,CATARVINEKLFF,TGTGCCACGGCTCGAGTCATTAATGAAAAACTGTTTTTT
TRBV27,TRBD1,few,TRBJ1-2,CASMTTGYGYTF,TGTGCCAGCATGACGACAGGGTATGGCTACACCTTC
TRBV7-3,.,.,TRBJ1-5,CATSGGVNQPQHF,TGTGCCACCTCGGGAGGGGTCAATCAGCCCCAGCATTTT
TRBV5-1,TRBD2,once,TRBJ2-7,CASSPGLAGEGEQYF,TGCGCCAGCAGCCCGGGACTAGCGGGAGAGGGGGAGCAGTACTTC
TRBV7-8,TRBD1,once,TRBJ1-2,CASSYGTGEGYTF,TGTGCCAGCAGCTACGGGACAGGGGAAGGCTACACCTTC
TRBV5-1,TRBD2,.,TRBJ2-7,CASSREGGASEQYF,TGCGCCAGCAGCCGGGAGGGGGGAGCGAGCGAGCAGTACTTC
TRBV6-5,TRBD1,.,TRBJ1-1,CASSSTGGEAFF,TGTGCCAGCAGTTCTACAGGGGGTGAAGCTTTCTTT
TRBV5-4,.,.,TRBJ1-1,CASSLVAGTEAFF,TGTGCCAGCAGCTTGGTGGCAGGCACTGAAGCTTTCTTT
TRBV11-3,.,.,TRBJ2-7,CASSLGTSGEQYF,TGTGCCAGCAGCTTAGGAACTTCGGGCGAGCAGTACTTC
TRBV7-2,.,many,TRBJ2-7,CASSGGVQISYEQYF,TGTGCCAGCAGTGGTGGGGTTCAGATCTCCTACGAGCAGTACTTC
TRBV7-2,TRBD2,.,TRBJ2-1,CASSLTSGTYNEQFF,TGTGCCAGCAGCTTAACTAGCGGGACTTACAATGAGCAGTTCTTC
TRBV4-2,TRBD2,.,TRBJ2-1,CASSQAISGSVAVQQFF,TGTGCCAGCAGCCAGGCGATTAGCGGGAGTGTGGCGGTTCAACAGTTCTTC
TRBV2,.,.,TRBJ2-1,CASSQGRGIIEQFF,TGTGCCAGCAGCCAAGGACGGGGGATCATTGAGCAGTTCTTC
TRBV7-2,TRBD2,few,TRBJ2-5,CASSVLGGTGETQYF,TGTGCCAGCAGCGTCCTCGGGGGGACGGGGGAGACCCAGTACTTC